Listed below are T cell receptor beta chains from one sample, sequenced in a study of blood T cell repertoires in COVID-19. Only in-frame clones appear in the TCRdb table, and some are missing; sequencing was by immunoSEQ multiplex PCR. Here the sample spans tens of thousands of clones, 85% being singletons. The specimen was peripheral blood. The source is a man between 70 and 80 years old with acute or convalescent COVID-19. Both conserved end residues are part of each CDR3. Fields, in order: J gene, D gene, clone size, V gene, CDR3 DNA, CDR3 protein. A D gene is named only where the DNA matches it firmly. Clone sizes are given selectively: once, few, many, or a class where the clone is expanded.

>TRBJ1-3|TRBD1|.|TRBV7-2
TGTGCCAGCAGGGTGACAGGGGAATCTGGAAACACCATATATTTT
CASRVTGESGNTIYF
>TRBJ2-3|.|few|TRBV6-5
TGTGCCAGCAGTTCCAGGACAGCCGACAGCACAGATACGCAGTATTTT
CASSSRTADSTDTQYF
>TRBJ1-6|.|.|TRBV6-5
TGTGCCAGCACCCTGGGCGATTCACCCCTCCACTTT
CASTLGDSPLHF
>TRBJ2-2|TRBD1|.|TRBV10-2
TGCGCCAGCATGGGACAGGGACTCCCCGGGGAGCTGTTTTTT
CASMGQGLPGELFF
>TRBJ2-3|.|.|TRBV5-1
TGCGCCAGCAGCTTATTACAGGCAGATACGCAGTATTTT
CASSLLQADTQYF
>TRBJ2-3|.|.|TRBV2
TGTGCCAGCAGTCGACAGTCTAGCACAGATACGCAGTATTTT
CASSRQSSTDTQYF
>TRBJ1-1|.|.|TRBV10-1
TGCGCCAGCACCCCTTCCCCGGGACAAGTCATGAACACTGAAGCTTTCTTT
CASTPSPGQVMNTEAFF
>TRBJ2-2|TRBD2|.|TRBV7-7
TGTGCTAGCAGCTCGAAGCGGGGGGCCGACACCGGGGAGCTGTTTTTT
CASSSKRGADTGELFF
>TRBJ2-2|.|.|TRBV3-1/TRBV3-2
TGTGCCAGCAGCCGACTCTTAGGCGCGAACACCGGGGAGCTGTTTTTT
CASSRLLGANTGELFF
>TRBJ1-3|TRBD1|.|TRBV7-9
TGTGCCAGCAGCTTTAGGCTTGGGACAGTTGGAAACACCATATATTTT
CASSFRLGTVGNTIYF
>TRBJ1-2|.|few|TRBV18
TGTGCCAGCTCACCGTCGGGGGGTGGCTATGGCTACACCTTC
CASSPSGGGYGYTF
>TRBJ2-4|.|once|TRBV2
TGTGCCAGCAGTGAATCGGGCATTCAGTACTTC
CASSESGIQYF
>TRBJ2-5|TRBD2|once|TRBV3-1/TRBV3-2
TGTGCCAGCAGCCAAGGGGCTAGCGGGGGGGCCGAAGAGACCCAGTACTTC
CASSQGASGGAEETQYF
>TRBJ2-1|TRBD2|.|TRBV5-1
TGCGCCAGCAGCTTGGTTGCGGGGGGGCATCGGGTTGAGCAGTTCTTC
CASSLVAGGHRVEQFF
>TRBJ2-7|TRBD1|.|TRBV6-1
TGTGCCAGCAGTGTAACAAAGTCGGGACAGGCTAAGGAGCAGTACTTC
CASSVTKSGQAKEQYF
>TRBJ1-2|TRBD1|.|TRBV19
TGTGCCAGTAGTGACCCAGGACAGGGGAAGGGGTTGTCCTATGGCTACACCTTC
CASSDPGQGKGLSYGYTF
>TRBJ2-1|TRBD2|.|TRBV7-7
TGTGCTAGCAGCTTGGGACTAGCGGGGGATGGGGATGAGCAGTTCTTC
CASSLGLAGDGDEQFF
>TRBJ1-6|.|.|TRBV11-2
TGTGCCAGCAGCTTAGAACAGGCAGGGGCAGGCTCACCCCTCCACTTT
CASSLEQAGAGSPLHF
>TRBJ1-1|.|.|TRBV2
TGTGCCAGCAGTGAACCACATAGGACAGACTACACTGAAGCTTTCTTT
CASSEPHRTDYTEAFF
>TRBJ1-5|TRBD1|.|TRBV19
TGTGCCAGTAGGGGGACAGGCTATAGCAATCAGCCCCAGCATTTT
CASRGTGYSNQPQHF
>TRBJ1-2|TRBD1|.|TRBV28
TGTGCCAGCCGATCGGGACAGTCTAACTATGGCTACACCTTC
CASRSGQSNYGYTF
>TRBJ1-6|TRBD1|few|TRBV2
TGTGCCAGCCGTGACAGGGGCCTAGTGGCCCTCCACTTT
CASRDRGLVALHF
>TRBJ2-5|.|.|TRBV19
TGTGCCAGTAGTATCAAGCGGGTGTGGGCCGGAGGGGAGACCCAGTACTTC
CASSIKRVWAGGETQYF
>TRBJ2-3|.|.|TRBV5-1
TGCGCCAGCAGACCAACCACGACAGGACACCCGCAGTATTTT
CASRPTTTGHPQYF
>TRBJ2-1|TRBD2|.|TRBV6-5
TGTGCCAGCAGTTCTACTAGCGGGGGTCACAATGAGCAGTTCTTC
CASSSTSGGHNEQFF
>TRBJ1-5|.|.|TRBV18
TGTGCCAGCTCACCACAGGGGGACGGTCAGCCCCAGCATTTT
CASSPQGDGQPQHF
>TRBJ2-5|TRBD1|once|TRBV28
TGTGCCAGCATAGACGGGACAGGGGATTTGGAGACCCAGTACTTC
CASIDGTGDLETQYF
>TRBJ1-2|TRBD1|.|TRBV14
TGTGCCAGCAGCCAAGATCTGGGACAGGGACCCTACACCTTC
CASSQDLGQGPYTF
>TRBJ2-3|TRBD2|.|TRBV5-4
TGTGCCAGCAGCTTGGTAGCGGGGGACCCAGATACGCAGTATTTT
CASSLVAGDPDTQYF
>TRBJ2-5|.|.|TRBV3-1/TRBV3-2
TGTGCCAGCAGCCACCCACAGGGAGGGGGGGAGACCCAGTACTTC
CASSHPQGGGETQYF
>TRBJ1-1|.|.|TRBV28
TGTGCCAGCACCACAGCGGGTCTCAGCACTGAAGCTTTCTTT
CASTTAGLSTEAFF